This section outlines one T cell receptor (beta chain) sequence together with its context. Antigen specificity is unknown. Before sequencing, viral peptide pools were used by the ViraFEST assay to expand antigen-specific CD4+ T cells. At the end of around 11 days of culture, CD4+ T cells were isolated. Vaccinated recipients, who were negative for nucleocapsid antibodies, had no history of SARS-CoV-2 infection. In culture with about 9.7 IU/ml IL-2 and around 10 ug/ml peptides, PBMC were grown at around 1.8 million per well. The sample originates from a study of vaccination effects on CD4 cells after COVID-19. Using immunoSEQ multiplex PCR, the repertoire was profiled, and TCRdb retains in-frame clones only, with some absent. Of just under 75,000 clones in the sample, 65% to 85% were seen once. This specimen was CD4+ T cells from PBMCs cultured with HCoV-NL63 spike peptides, taken before COVID-19 vaccination. The sequence was collected from a human donor who received a COVID-19 vaccine.

CDR3 bases: TGCGCCAGCAGCTTGGAGGCTAGCGGGGCCTCCTACGAGCAGTACGTC. It codes for CASSLEASGASYEQYV. The genes are TRBV5-1 and TRBJ2-7; TRBD2 aligns across 9 bases. J lost 0 bases, V lost 0 bases, and 4 bases had no gene match. Germline loops: CDR1 SGHRS, CDR2 YFSETQ. The CDR3 is made up of 16 amino acids.